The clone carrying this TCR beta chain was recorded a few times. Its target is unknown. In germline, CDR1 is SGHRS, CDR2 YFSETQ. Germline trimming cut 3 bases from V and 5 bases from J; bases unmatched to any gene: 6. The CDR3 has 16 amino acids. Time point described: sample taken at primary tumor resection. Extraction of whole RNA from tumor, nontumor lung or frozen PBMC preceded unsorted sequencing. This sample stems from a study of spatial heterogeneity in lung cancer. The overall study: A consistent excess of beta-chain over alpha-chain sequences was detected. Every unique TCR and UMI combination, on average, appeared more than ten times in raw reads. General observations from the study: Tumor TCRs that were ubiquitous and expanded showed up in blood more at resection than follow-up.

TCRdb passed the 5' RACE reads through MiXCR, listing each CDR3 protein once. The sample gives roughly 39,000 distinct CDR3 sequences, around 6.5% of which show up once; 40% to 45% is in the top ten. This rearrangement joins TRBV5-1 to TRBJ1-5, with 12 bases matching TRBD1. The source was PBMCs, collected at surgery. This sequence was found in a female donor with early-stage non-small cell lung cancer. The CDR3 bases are TGCGCCAGCAGCTCCGGGACAGGGGGCTTCGATCAGCCCCAGCATTTT. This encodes CASSSGTGGFDQPQHF.